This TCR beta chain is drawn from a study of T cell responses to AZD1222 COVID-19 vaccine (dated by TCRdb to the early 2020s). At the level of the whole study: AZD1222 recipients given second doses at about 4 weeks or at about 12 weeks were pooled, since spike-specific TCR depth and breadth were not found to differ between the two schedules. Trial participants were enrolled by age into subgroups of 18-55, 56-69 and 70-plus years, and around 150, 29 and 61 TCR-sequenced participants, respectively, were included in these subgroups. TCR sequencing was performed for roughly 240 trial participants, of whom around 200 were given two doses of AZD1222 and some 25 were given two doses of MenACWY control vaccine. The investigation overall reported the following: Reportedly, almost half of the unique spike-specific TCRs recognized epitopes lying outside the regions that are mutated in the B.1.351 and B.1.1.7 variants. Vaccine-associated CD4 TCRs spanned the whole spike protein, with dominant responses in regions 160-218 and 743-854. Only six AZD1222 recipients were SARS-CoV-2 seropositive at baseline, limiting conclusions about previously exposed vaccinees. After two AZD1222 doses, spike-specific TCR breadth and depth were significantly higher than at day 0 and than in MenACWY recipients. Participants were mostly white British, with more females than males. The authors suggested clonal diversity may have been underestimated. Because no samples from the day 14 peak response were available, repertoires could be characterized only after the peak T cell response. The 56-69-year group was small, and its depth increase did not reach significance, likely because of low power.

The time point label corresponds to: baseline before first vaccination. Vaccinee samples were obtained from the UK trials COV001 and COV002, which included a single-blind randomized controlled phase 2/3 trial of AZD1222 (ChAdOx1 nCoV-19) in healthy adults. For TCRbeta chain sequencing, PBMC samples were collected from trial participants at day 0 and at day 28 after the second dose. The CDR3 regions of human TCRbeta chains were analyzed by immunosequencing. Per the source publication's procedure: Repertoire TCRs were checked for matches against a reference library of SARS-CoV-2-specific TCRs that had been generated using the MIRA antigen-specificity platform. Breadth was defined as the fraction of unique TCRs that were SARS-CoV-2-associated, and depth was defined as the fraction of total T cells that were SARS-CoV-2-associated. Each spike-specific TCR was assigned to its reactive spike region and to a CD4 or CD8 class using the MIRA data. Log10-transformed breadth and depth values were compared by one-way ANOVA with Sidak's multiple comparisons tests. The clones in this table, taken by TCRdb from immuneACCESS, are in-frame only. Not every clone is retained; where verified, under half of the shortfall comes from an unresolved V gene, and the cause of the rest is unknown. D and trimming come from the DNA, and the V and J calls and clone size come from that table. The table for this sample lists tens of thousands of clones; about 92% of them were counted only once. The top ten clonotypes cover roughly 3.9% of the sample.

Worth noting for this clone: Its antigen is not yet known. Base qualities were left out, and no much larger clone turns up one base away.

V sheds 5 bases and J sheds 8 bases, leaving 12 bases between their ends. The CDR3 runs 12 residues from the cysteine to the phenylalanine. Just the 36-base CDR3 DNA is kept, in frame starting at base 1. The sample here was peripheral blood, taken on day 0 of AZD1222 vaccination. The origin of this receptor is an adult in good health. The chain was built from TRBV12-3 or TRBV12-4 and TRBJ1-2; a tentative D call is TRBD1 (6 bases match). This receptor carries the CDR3 CASSVTGTGYTF. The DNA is TGTGCCAGCAGTGTTACAGGGACCGGCTACACCTTC.